The 15 T cell receptor beta chains below were found in one sample sequenced in a study of shared clonotypes between healthy human individuals. Generated by immunoSEQ multiplex PCR, the TCRdb table keeps only in-frame clones and is missing some. The sample carries around 700,000 clones, around 73% recorded once. Input material: memory CD4+ T cells sorted from blood. Subset noted: CD45RA-negative fraction. These receptors all stem from a woman younger than 45 in good health.

Of note for this clone: A much larger clone lies one base from this, so it may be a read error. V and J are TRBV11-2 and TRBJ2-2; D not resolved. V dropped 6 bases and J dropped 2 bases, with 4 bases sitting between them. This CDR3 contains 12 residues. The V gene's germline CDR1 is SGHAT and CDR2 FQNNGV. CDR3 sequence (DNA): TGTGCCAGCAGATATAACACCGGGGAGCTGTTTTTT. Its translation is CASRYNTGELFF. The full variable domain, in which reference TRBV11-2 and TRBJ2-2 provide the parts outside the CDR3, is EAGVAQSPRYKIIEKRQSVAFWCNPISGHATLYWYQQILGQGPKLLIQFQNNGVVDDSQLPKDRFSAERLKGVDSTLKIQPAKLEDSAVYLCASRYNTGELFFGEGSRLTVL.

The V and J genes are TRBV19 and TRBJ1-5; 10 bases agree with TRBD1. After removal of 3 bases from V and 10 bases from J, the junction contained 9 bases not matched to a gene. This CDR3 comprises 15 residues. Germline CDR1 reads LNHDA; CDR2 reads SQIVND (reference sequence). The chain's CDR3 is CASSIYRTGGNPQHF. As DNA, the CDR3 is TGTGCCAGTAGTATCTATCGGACAGGGGGGAATCCCCAGCATTTT. The full variable domain, rest sourced from reference TRBV19 and TRBJ1-5, is DGGITQSPKYLFRKEGQNVTLSCEQNLNHDAMYWYRQDPGQGLRLIYYSQIVNDFQKGDIAEGYSVSREKKESFPLTVTSAQKNPTAFYLCASSIYRTGGNPQHFGDGTRLSIL.

This chain connects TRBV2 to TRBJ2-3; possible D gene TRBD2, 6 bases. The CDR3 length is 15 residues. V lost 2 bases to trimming and J lost 1 base, with 10 bases between them. The germline V gene has CDR1 SNHLY and CDR2 FYNNEI. The chain's CDR3 is CASSEPGVGTDTQYF. CDR3 DNA sequence: TGTGCCAGCAGTGAACCGGGGGTGGGCACAGATACGCAGTATTTT.

This clone was recorded at least ten times. This chain uses TRBV2 with TRBJ1-5, with a weak D call TRBD1 (5 bases). This CDR3 region has 17 residues. V dropped 8 bases and J dropped 0 bases, with 20 bases sitting between them. Germline CDR1 is SNHLY and CDR2 is FYNNEI. This CDR3 reads CASRGSLGGYSNQPQHF. The CDR3 bases are TGTGCCAGCCGGGGCAGCCTGGGGGGTTATAGCAATCAGCCCCAGCATTTT.

This clone was detected only a few times. The rearrangement uses TRBV11-3 and TRBJ2-1, with D unresolved. Germline CDR1 is SGHNT and CDR2 is YENEEA. The CDR3 is made up of 16 amino acids. Trimming cost V 1 base and J 0 bases, with 10 bases left between them. DNA of the CDR3: TGTGCCAGCAGCTTAGGTGAGTCTAGCTCCTACAATGAGCAGTTCTTC. It yields the protein CASSLGESSSYNEQFF. Full variable domain (missing parts from reference TRBV11-3 and TRBJ2-1): EAGVVQSPRYKIIEKKQPVAFWCNPISGHNTLYWYLQNLGQGPELLIRYENEEAVDDSQLPKDRFSAERLKGVDSTLKIQPAELGDSAVYLCASSLGESSSYNEQFFGPGTRLTVL.

The CDR3 DNA is TGTGCCACCAGCAGAGATGCCCACACAGATACGCAGTATTTT. This gives the protein CATSRDAHTDTQYF. The V gene is TRBV15, the J gene TRBJ2-3; unclear D gene. V was cut by 0 bases and J by 2 bases, with 6 bases left in between. The length of the CDR3 is 14 residues. Germline loops: CDR1 LNHNV, CDR2 YYDKDF (reference sequence).

The chain employs TRBV5-8 and TRBJ1-1; 7 bases agree with TRBD1. The CDR3 contains 15 residues. Germline values: CDR1 SGHTS, CDR2 YDEGEE. V trimming: 4 bases; J trimming: 7 bases; junction bases outside the gene matches: 13. In DNA, the CDR3 is TGTGCCAGCAGCCAAGAAACAGGGGCGGCGGGTGAAGCTTTCTTT. It is translated as CASSQETGAAGEAFF. The full variable domain, in which reference TRBV5-8 and TRBJ1-1 provide the parts outside the CDR3, is EAGVTQSPTHLIKTRGQQATLRCSPISGHTSVYWYQQALGLGLQFLLWYDEGEERNRGNFPPRFSGRQFPNYSSELNVNALELEDSALYLCASSQETGAAGEAFFGQGTRLTVV.

The genes are TRBV27 and TRBJ2-4, with 10 bases matching TRBD2. Germline lookup yields CDR1 MNHEY and CDR2 SMNVEV (reference sequence). CDR3 length: 16 amino acids. V was clipped by 1 base and J by 9 bases; unmatched bases: 9. As DNA, the CDR3 is TGTGCCAGCAGTTTATATAGCGGGAGGCCCGCAGGCATTCAGTACTTC. Protein: CASSLYSGRPAGIQYF.

The rearrangement joins TRBV7-9 to TRBJ2-2; possible D gene TRBD1, 6 bases. V gave up 4 bases and J gave up 3 bases, with 18 bases separating them. CDR1 is SEHNR and CDR2 is FQNEAQ in the germline V gene (reference sequence). The CDR3 has 17 amino acids. The CDR3: CASSSRGNELDTGELFF. For the CDR3, the DNA is TGTGCCAGCAGCTCCAGGGGAAATGAACTGGACACCGGGGAGCTGTTTTTT.

This sequence joins TRBV19 and TRBJ1-5; tentative D call: TRBD1 (5 bases). The CDR3 contains 15 residues. Germline loops: CDR1 LNHDA, CDR2 SQIVND (reference sequence). The germline V and J ends were trimmed by 3 bases and 5 bases, with 14 bases remaining between them. The CDR3 here is CASSMSREGHQPQHF. CDR3 nucleotide sequence: TGTGCCAGTAGTATGAGCAGGGAGGGGCATCAGCCCCAGCATTTT.

This clone was counted a single time. The chain couples TRBV7-2 to TRBJ2-7, with D perhaps TRBD1 (5 bases). Trimming cost V 5 bases and J 0 bases, with 14 bases left between them. The CDR3 length is 15 residues. The germline CDR1 and CDR2 sequences are SGHTA and FQGNSA. The CDR3 DNA is TGTGCCAGCAGCACCTATCAGGGAAGCTCCTACGAGCAGTACTTC. Amino acids: CASSTYQGSSYEQYF.

The CDR3 spells CASSFSRNEQFF. Written as DNA, the CDR3 is TGTGCCAGCAGCTTTTCTCGCAATGAGCAGTTCTTC. The rearrangement uses TRBV5-5 and TRBJ2-1; D remains unclear. There are 12 residues in the CDR3. V dropped 2 bases and J dropped 6 bases, with 6 bases sitting between them. Germline lookup yields CDR1 SGHKS and CDR2 YYEKEE (reference sequence).

The chain joins TRBV5-1 to TRBJ2-1; 8 nucleotides line up with TRBD2. V lost 5 bases and J lost 3; bases outside the gene matches: 4. The CDR3 is 14 residues long. Germline assignment: CDR1 SGHRS and CDR2 YFSETQ. The CDR3 nucleotides read TGCGCCAGCAGTGAAGCGGGGGACTACAATGAGCAGTTCTTC. Its translation: CASSEAGDYNEQFF.

The chain joins TRBV7-9 to TRBJ2-1, with D perhaps being TRBD1 or TRBD2 (6 bases each). With 3 bases removed from V and 3 bases from J, the gap between germline ends came to 12 bases. This CDR3 region has 15 residues. The germline CDR1 and CDR2 sequences are SEHNR and FQNEAQ (reference sequence). CDR3 sequence: CASSFGGGSYNEQFF. The CDR3 DNA follows: TGTGCCAGCAGCTTTGGAGGGGGTAGCTACAATGAGCAGTTCTTC.

V and J are TRBV10-3 and TRBJ1-4; no clear D gene. In germline, CDR1 is ENHRY, CDR2 SYGVKD. The CDR3 covers 14 residues. V was clipped by 3 bases and J by 10 bases, with 15 bases between them. CDR3 bases: TGTGCCATCAGTGAAGGCTTAAGGGTCGGAAAACTGTTTTTT. It specifies CAISEGLRVGKLFF.